This note documents a single TCR beta chain sequence. The data derive from a study of blood T cell repertoires in COVID-19. Study context: The United States, Italy and Spain provided the acute and convalescent COVID-19 samples. T cells, B-cell-depleted T cells, or PBMCs supplied cDNA or gDNA.

CDR3 length: 14 amino acids. V shed 8 bases and J 2 bases; nucleotides not matched to a gene: 4. Germline CDR1 and CDR2: GTSNPN and SVGIG (reference sequence). In the original analysis: Nucleated cell counts were estimated from reference gene primer amplification. Using immunoSEQ multiplex PCR, the repertoire was profiled, and TCRdb retains in-frame clones only, with some absent. That table gives V, J and clone size, and the DNA gave D and trimming. The sample includes roughly 250,000 clones, nearly 90% of them seen just once. Sample: peripheral blood. The chain has TRBV30 and TRBJ2-6, with 9 bases that match TRBD1. This clonotype originated in a woman in her thirties or forties who had recovered from COVID-19. CDR3: CAHGDRAGANVLTF. CDR3 nucleotide sequence: TGTGCCCACGGGGACAGGGCTGGGGCCAACGTCCTGACTTTC.